This T cell receptor beta chain is from a study of T cell responses to AZD1222 COVID-19 vaccine. The germline V gene encodes CDR1 MNHEY and CDR2 SMNVEV (reference sequence). This CDR3 is 12 amino acids long. V was cut by 6 bases and J by 8 bases, with 13 bases left in between. The table came from immunoSEQ multiplex PCR; TCRdb's copy has only in-frame clones and leaves some out. Among about 120,000 clones, 80% to 90% were seen once, and the ten largest hold 9% to 15%. The chain uses TRBV27 and TRBJ1-2, with D hard to call. This clonotype originated in an adult in good health. The sample here was peripheral blood, taken on day 0 of AZD1222 vaccination. CDR3 bases: TGTGCCAGCAGGTCCGGGCCACTGGGCTACACCTTC. It is translated as CASRSGPLGYTF.